One and the same sample provided the 18 T cell receptor beta chains below, sequenced in a study of T cells after yellow fever vaccination. Each CDR3 protein gets one entry after TCRdb re-called the 5' RACE reads with MiXCR. Of a few hundred thousand distinct CDR3 sequences listed, 11% were seen once; the top ten hold roughly 18%. The specimen comprised PBMCs, sampled on the day of the first yellow fever vaccination. These TCRs come from a man in his late teens or twenties who received the YFV17D yellow fever vaccine.

The V gene is TRBV19, the J gene TRBJ2-2; D is undetermined. V shed 7 bases and J shed 1 base, with 16 bases lying between them. Germline V lookup: CDR1 LNHDA, CDR2 SQIVND (reference sequence). This CDR3 region has 16 residues. The CDR3 is CASNPQARQNTGELFF. CDR3 in DNA: TGTGCCAGTAATCCACAAGCCCGTCAGAACACCGGGGAGCTGTTTTTT.

This clonotype appeared a few times. The V call is TRBV2, the J call TRBJ2-3; TRBD1 matches at 7 bases. In germline, CDR1 is SNHLY, CDR2 FYNNEI. Trimming took 8 bases from V and 0 from J; bases not matched to a gene: 5. The CDR3 runs to 14 residues. CDR3 DNA sequence: TGTGCCAGCCTGAGGGACAGTAGCACAGATACGCAGTATTTT. Its protein is CASLRDSSTDTQYF.

This chain uses TRBV4-3 with TRBJ2-7, with 8 bases aligning to TRBD2. J was trimmed by 2 bases and V by 4 bases; bases with no gene match: 13. This CDR3 comprises 17 residues. Germline-derived CDR1 and CDR2 are LGHNA and YSLEER. This CDR3 reads CASSLSLAGGLPYEQYV. In nucleotides, the CDR3 is TGCGCCAGCAGCCTTTCGTTGGCGGGGGGCCTCCCCTACGAGCAGTACGTC.

This clonotype was seen a few times. This sequence joins TRBV6-9 and TRBJ2-7, with a possible D match to TRBD2 (6 bases). V was pared by 6 bases and J by 2 bases, with 26 bases between. The CDR3 runs 18 residues. CDR1 is MNHGY, CDR2 SVAAGI, per germline. The CDR3 sequence: CASRTGTLDGFLTYEQYV. CDR3 bases: TGTGCCAGCAGAACCGGGACTTTGGATGGTTTTCTTACCTACGAGCAGTACGTC.

V gene TRBV7-9 combines with J gene TRBJ1-1, with unresolved D. CDR3 length equals 14 residues. Trimming cost V 3 bases and J 0 bases, with 8 bases left between them. Germline values: CDR1 SEHNR, CDR2 FQNEAQ (reference sequence). The CDR3 nucleotides are TGTGCCAGCAGCTTCCCGCAGTTGAACACTGAAGCTTTCTTT. It is translated as CASSFPQLNTEAFF.

This clonotype was found a few times. The V call is TRBV5-4, the J call TRBJ2-5, with 10 bases aligning to TRBD1. The CDR3 runs to 14 residues. The germline CDR1 and CDR2 sequences are SGHNT and YYREEE (reference sequence). J gave up 9 bases and V 4 bases, and 9 bases lay outside the gene matches. The CDR3 region is CASSQGDRGWPQYF. As DNA, the CDR3 is TGTGCCAGCAGCCAGGGGGACAGGGGTTGGCCCCAGTACTTC.

This sequence joins TRBV20-1 and TRBJ1-5; D is possibly TRBD1 (6 bases). Germline CDR1 DFQATT, CDR2 SNEGSKA (reference sequence). V lost 6 bases, J lost 0 bases, and 12 bases lay in between. The CDR3 contains 14 residues. The chain's CDR3 is CSALDRYSNQPQHF. The CDR3 DNA reads as TGCAGTGCCCTGGACAGATATAGCAATCAGCCCCAGCATTTT.

This clonotype was seen many times. Sequence at one end of the junction differs from germline and may be a read error. The CDR3 bases are TGTGCCAGCAGCTTGGGACAGTACAATGAGCAGTTCTTC. This codes for CASSLGQYNEQFF. The chain couples TRBV5-1 to TRBJ2-1; 7 nucleotides match TRBD1. The CDR3 consists of 13 residues. CDR1 is SGHRS, CDR2 YFSETQ, per germline.

This clonotype was counted a few times. An end of the junction differs from the germline gene, which may be a read error. The chain couples TRBV20-1 to TRBJ2-2; 7 bases line up with TRBD2. The CDR3 spans 16 residues. The germline CDR1 and CDR2 sequences are DFQATT and SNEGSKA (reference sequence). The chain's CDR3 is CCARSSGRVGTGELFF. CDR3 DNA sequence: TGCTGTGCTAGGTCCTCGGGGAGGGTCGGTACCGGGGAGCTGTTTTTT.

This sequence joins TRBV20-1 and TRBJ1-3; D gene uncertain. V lost 0 bases and J 2 bases, leaving 11 bases between the germline ends. Germline CDR1 is DFQATT and CDR2 is SNEGSKA (reference sequence). CDR3 length: 15 residues. The CDR3 coding sequence is TGCAGTGCTAGAGACTTTTTAAACCCTGGAAACACCATATATTTT. Translating gives CSARDFLNPGNTIYF.

This chain joins TRBV5-1 and TRBJ2-3; 14 nucleotides match TRBD2. Germline V gives CDR1 SGHRS, CDR2 YFSETQ. V was pared by 4 bases and J by 4 bases, with 8 bases of the junction left unmatched. This CDR3 has 17 residues. The CDR3, as DNA: TGCGCCAGCAGCACGGGACTAGCGGGGGTGGGGCCAGATACGCAGTATTTT. Protein: CASSTGLAGVGPDTQYF.

The V call is TRBV7-2, the J call TRBJ1-3, with a tentative D call TRBD1 (6 bases). This CDR3 has 16 residues. The V and J ends lost 5 bases and 9 bases respectively, with 23 bases between them. Germline-derived CDR1 and CDR2 are SGHTA and FQGNSA. This CDR3 reads CASSRAGRGGGGTIYF. The CDR3 DNA reads TGTGCCAGCAGCCGGGCCGGCAGGGGTGGTGGGGGCACCATATATTTT.

V is TRBV7-9 and J is TRBJ2-3; D not certain. This CDR3 is 14 amino acids long. V was shortened by 5 bases and J by 1 base, with 10 bases between the two germline ends. CDR1 is SEHNR, CDR2 FQNEAQ, per germline (reference sequence). The CDR3 DNA is TGTGCCAGCAGCCCGCGTACCCGCACAGATACGCAGTATTTT. Protein product: CASSPRTRTDTQYF. Full variable domain (missing parts from reference TRBV7-9 and TRBJ2-3): DTGVSQNPRHKITKRGQNVTFRCDPISEHNRLYWYRQTLGQGPEFLTYFQNEAQLEKSRLLSDRFSAERPKGSFSTLEIQRTEQGDSAMYLCASSPRTRTDTQYFGPGTRLTVL.

In this sample, this clonotype turned up a few times. This chain uses TRBV6-4 with TRBJ2-2; D is uncertain. Per the germline V gene, CDR1 is MRHNA and CDR2 is SNTAGT. Trimming stripped 0 bases from V and 6 bases from J, with 8 bases between. The CDR3 has 14 residues. The CDR3: CASSDSPVAGELFF. CDR3 sequence (DNA): TGTGCCAGCAGTGACTCACCGGTGGCCGGGGAGCTGTTTTTT.

The table lists this clonotype with a few counts. V usage is TRBV7-3 and J usage is TRBJ2-5, with TRBD1 identical over 9 bases. The junction had 2 bases not matched to a gene; V was cut back by 5 bases and J by 4 bases. In germline, CDR1 is SGHTA, CDR2 FQGTGA. There are 13 residues in the CDR3. The CDR3 protein is CASSKQGAETQYF. The DNA for the CDR3 is TGTGCCAGCAGCAAACAGGGGGCAGAGACCCAGTACTTC. The whole variable domain, remainder taken from reference TRBV7-3 and TRBJ2-5, is GAGVSQTPSNKVTEKGKYVELRCDPISGHTALYWYRQSLGQGPEFLIYFQGTGAADDSGLPNDRFFAVRPEGSVSTLKIQRTERGDSAVYLCASSKQGAETQYFGPGTRLLVL.

The chain recombines TRBV11-3 with TRBJ1-5; 10 nucleotides align to TRBD1. Trimming took 5 bases from V and 6 from J; bases not matched to a gene: 4. Germline assignment: CDR1 SGHNT and CDR2 YENEEA. The CDR3 is 14 residues long. CDR3 region: CASSRQGASQPQHF. The CDR3 DNA is TGTGCCAGCAGCCGACAGGGGGCGAGTCAGCCCCAGCATTTT. Combining the CDR3 with reference TRBV11-3 and TRBJ1-5 gives the whole variable domain EAGVVQSPRYKIIEKKQPVAFWCNPISGHNTLYWYLQNLGQGPELLIRYENEEAVDDSQLPKDRFSAERLKGVDSTLKIQPAELGDSAVYLCASSRQGASQPQHFGDGTRLSIL.

V is TRBV20-1 and J is TRBJ2-1; 10 positions match TRBD2. Germline V gene lookup returns CDR1 DFQATT and CDR2 SNEGSKA (reference sequence). After removal of 2 bases from V and 5 bases from J, the junction contained 9 bases not matched to a gene. The CDR3 has 16 residues. This CDR3 is CSARSPGLASHNEQFF. The CDR3 DNA sequence: TGCAGTGCTAGATCCCCGGGACTAGCGTCCCACAATGAGCAGTTCTTC.

V and J are TRBV5-1 and TRBJ2-5; D ambiguous. The germline V and J ends were trimmed by 2 bases and 2 bases, with 10 bases remaining between them. CDR1 and CDR2 from the germline V gene are SGHRS and YFSETQ. This CDR3 contains 14 residues. The CDR3 region has the DNA TGCGCCAGCAGCTTCCGGCAGCTTCAAGAGACCCAGTACTTC. Residues: CASSFRQLQETQYF.